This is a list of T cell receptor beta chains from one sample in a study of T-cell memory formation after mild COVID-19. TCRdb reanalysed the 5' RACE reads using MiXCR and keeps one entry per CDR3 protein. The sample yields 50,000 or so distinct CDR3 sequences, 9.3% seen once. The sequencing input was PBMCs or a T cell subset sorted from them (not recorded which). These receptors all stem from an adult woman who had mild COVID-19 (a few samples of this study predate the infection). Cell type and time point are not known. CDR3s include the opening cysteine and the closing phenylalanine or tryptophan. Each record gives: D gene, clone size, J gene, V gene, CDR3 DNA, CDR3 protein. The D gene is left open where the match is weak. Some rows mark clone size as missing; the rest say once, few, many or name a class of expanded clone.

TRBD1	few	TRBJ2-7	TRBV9	TGTGCCAGCAGTAGACAGGGGCTAGTCTACGAGCAGTACTTC	CASSRQGLVYEQYF
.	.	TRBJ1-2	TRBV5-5	TGTGCCAGCAGCTTGAGTCGGGTTTATGGCTACACCTTC	CASSLSRVYGYTF
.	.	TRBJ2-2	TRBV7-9	TGTGCCAGCAGCTTACGGACCGGGGAGCTGTTTTTT	CASSLRTGELFF
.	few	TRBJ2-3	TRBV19	TGTGCCAGTAGTATAGCCGGGCGGTACACAGATACGCAGTATTTT	CASSIAGRYTDTQYF
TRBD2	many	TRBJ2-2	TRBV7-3	TGTGCCAGCAGCCCGGGACTAGGAGACACCGGGGAGCTGTTTTTT	CASSPGLGDTGELFF
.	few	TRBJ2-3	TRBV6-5	TGTGCCAGCAGCAGGGACCCCACGGATACGCAGTATTTT	CASSRDPTDTQYF
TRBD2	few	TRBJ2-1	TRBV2	TGTGCCAGCAGTGATTGGGGGGGCTCCTACAATGAGCAGTTCTTC	CASSDWGGSYNEQFF
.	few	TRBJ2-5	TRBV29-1	TGCAGCGCCGGAACGGGGATCGAGACCCAGTACTTC	CSAGTGIETQYF
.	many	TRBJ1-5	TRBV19	TGTGCCAGTAGCCCCGCCAGTATTGGCAATCAGCCCCAGCATTTT	CASSPASIGNQPQHF
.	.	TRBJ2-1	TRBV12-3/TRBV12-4	TGTGCCAGCACCCCAGGGGGGTACGGCGGGTGGGAGCAGTTCTTC	CASTPGGYGGWEQFF
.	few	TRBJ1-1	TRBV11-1	TGTGCCAGCAGCCAACGATTAGCAGGCACTGAAGCTTTCTTT	CASSQRLAGTEAFF
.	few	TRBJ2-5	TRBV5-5	TGTGCCAGCAGGCCTACACGAATCCCCCTCTACGCTCAAGAGACCCAGTACTTC	CASRPTRIPLYAQETQYF
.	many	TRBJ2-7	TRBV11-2	TGTGCCAGCAGCTTAGTTGGAGACTCCTACGAGCAGTACTTC	CASSLVGDSYEQYF
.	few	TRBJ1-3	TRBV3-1	TGTGCCAGCAGACAATCCCATGGAAACACCATATATTTT	CASRQSHGNTIYF
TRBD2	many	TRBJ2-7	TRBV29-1	TGCAGCGTTGTGCGGGGGGGCTCCTACGAGCAGTACTTC	CSVVRGGSYEQYF
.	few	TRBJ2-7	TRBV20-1	TGCAGTGTTGCTCAGGGAAACGAGCAGTACTTC	CSVAQGNEQYF
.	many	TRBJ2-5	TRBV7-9	TGTGCCAGCAGCTCCGTGAGAACAGAGACCCAGTACTTC	CASSSVRTETQYF
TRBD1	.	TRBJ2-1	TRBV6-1	TGTGCCAGCAGTGGAGGGGGCGACGGGAAGAATGAGCAGTTCTTC	CASSGGGDGKNEQFF
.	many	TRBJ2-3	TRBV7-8	TGTGCCAGCAGCTCCCCCCGGTCAGGGGATGGCGCAGATACGCAGTATTTT	CASSSPRSGDGADTQYF
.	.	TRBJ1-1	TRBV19	TGTGCCAGTAGTATGGGCAGGAGGGAAACTGAAGCTTTCTTT	CASSMGRRETEAFF
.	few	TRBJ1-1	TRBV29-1	TGCAGCGTTCACCAGGGGCCTGCTATGATCTTT	CSVHQGPAMIF
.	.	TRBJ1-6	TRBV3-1	TGTGCCAGCAGCCTCAGGGTGTACTCCTATAATTCACCCCTCCACTTT	CASSLRVYSYNSPLHF
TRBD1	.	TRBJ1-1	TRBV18	TGTGCCAGCTCAAGACAGGGGGCTCGGGGGGGAGCTTTCTTT	CASSRQGARGGAFF
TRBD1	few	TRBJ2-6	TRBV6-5	TGTGCCAGCACCACACTATTACCGGGACAGGGGGCGCGAGGGGCCAACGTCCTGACTTTC	CASTTLLPGQGARGANVLTF
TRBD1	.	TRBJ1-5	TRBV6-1	TGTGCCAGCAGGGACAGGTATGGCAATCAGCCCCAGCATTTT	CASRDRYGNQPQHF
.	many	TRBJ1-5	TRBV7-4	TGTGCCAGCAGCTTAGTAGTCAGGGAGAGCAATCAGCCCCAGCATTTT	CASSLVVRESNQPQHF
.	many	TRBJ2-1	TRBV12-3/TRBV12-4	TGTGCCAGCAGTTTGAGGCCAAGGGTGGGGAATGAGCAGTTCTTC	CASSLRPRVGNEQFF
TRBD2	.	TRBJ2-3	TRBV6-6	TGTGCCAGCAGTTACGTAGCGGGGGGGCAGGGAGATACGCAGTATTTT	CASSYVAGGQGDTQYF
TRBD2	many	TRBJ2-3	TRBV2	TGTGCCAGCAGTGAAGCGCTCCGGACTAGTAGCACAGATACGCAGTATTTT	CASSEALRTSSTDTQYF
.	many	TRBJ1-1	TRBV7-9	TGTGCCAGCAGCTTAGAAGGGGGCACTGAAGCTTTCTTT	CASSLEGGTEAFF
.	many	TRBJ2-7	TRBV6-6	TGTGCCAGCAGCCACTCTACAGGGTCCTACGAGCAGTACTTC	CASSHSTGSYEQYF
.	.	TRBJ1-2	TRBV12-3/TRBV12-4	TGTGCCAGCAGTCCCCTGTGGCTCACCGCCGGCTACACCTTC	CASSPLWLTAGYTF
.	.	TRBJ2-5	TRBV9	TGTGCCAGCAGCGTAGAAGGACAGACGTACCAAGAGACCCAGTACTTC	CASSVEGQTYQETQYF
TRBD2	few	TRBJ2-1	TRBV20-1	TGCAGTGCCACCCAGCCCGGGACTAGCGGGGGCTGGTCGGATGAGCAGTTCTTC	CSATQPGTSGGWSDEQFF
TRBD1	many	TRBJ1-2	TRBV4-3	TGCGCCAGCAGCCTGACAGGGAGTGAGGGCTACACCTTC	CASSLTGSEGYTF
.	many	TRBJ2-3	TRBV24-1	TGTGCCACCAGCGCGCCGAACAGGGAATACACAGATACGCAGTATTTT	CATSAPNREYTDTQYF
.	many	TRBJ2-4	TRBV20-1	TGCAGTGCTGGGGATGGAGGGGGCAAAAACATTCAGTACTTC	CSAGDGGGKNIQYF
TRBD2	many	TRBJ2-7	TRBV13	TGTGCCAGCAGCTCAGGCCCGGGGACTAGCTCCTACGAGCAGTACTTC	CASSSGPGTSSYEQYF
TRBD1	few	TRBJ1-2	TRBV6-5	TGTGCCAGCAGTTACCAGGGGGCTAATGGCTACACCTTC	CASSYQGANGYTF
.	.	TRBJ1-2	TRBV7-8	TGTGCCAGCAGCTTAGAAAAGGGGTCCTATGGCTACACCTTC	CASSLEKGSYGYTF
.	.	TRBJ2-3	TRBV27	TGTGCCAGCAGTTTATCGCGGACTGGGCCCACAGATACGCAGTATTTT	CASSLSRTGPTDTQYF
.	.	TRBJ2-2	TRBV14	TGTGCCAGCAGCCAAGTTGGTGGGAACACCGGGGAGCTGTTTTTT	CASSQVGGNTGELFF
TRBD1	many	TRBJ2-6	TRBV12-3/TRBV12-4	TGTGCCAGCAGTTTATGGGGGGACAGGGGCTCCTCTGGGGCCAACGTCCTGACTTTC	CASSLWGDRGSSGANVLTF
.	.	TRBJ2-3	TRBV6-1	TGTGCCATCACGTTCATGGGGTCAGATACGCAGTATTTT	CAITFMGSDTQYF
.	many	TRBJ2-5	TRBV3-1	TGTGCCAGCGGTGGAACTAGGGGTGAGACCCAGTACTTC	CASGGTRGETQYF